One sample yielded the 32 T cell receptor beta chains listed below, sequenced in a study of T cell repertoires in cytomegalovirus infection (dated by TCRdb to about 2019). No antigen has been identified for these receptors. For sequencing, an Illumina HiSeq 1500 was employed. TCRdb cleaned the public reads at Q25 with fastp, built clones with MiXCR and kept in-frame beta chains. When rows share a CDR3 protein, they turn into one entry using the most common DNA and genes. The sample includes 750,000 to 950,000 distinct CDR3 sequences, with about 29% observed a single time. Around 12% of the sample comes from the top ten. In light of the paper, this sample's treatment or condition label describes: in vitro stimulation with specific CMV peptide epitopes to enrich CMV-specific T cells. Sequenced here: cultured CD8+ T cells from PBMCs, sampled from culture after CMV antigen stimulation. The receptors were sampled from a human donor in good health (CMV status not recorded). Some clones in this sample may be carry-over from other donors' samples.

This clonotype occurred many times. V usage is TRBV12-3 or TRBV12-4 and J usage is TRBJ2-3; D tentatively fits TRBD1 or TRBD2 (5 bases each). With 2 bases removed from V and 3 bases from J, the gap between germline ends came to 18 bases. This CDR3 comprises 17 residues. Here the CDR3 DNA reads TGTGCCAGCAGTTTATTCCCGCGCCGGGGCCCGACAGATACGCAGTATTTT. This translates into CASSLFPRRGPTDTQYF.

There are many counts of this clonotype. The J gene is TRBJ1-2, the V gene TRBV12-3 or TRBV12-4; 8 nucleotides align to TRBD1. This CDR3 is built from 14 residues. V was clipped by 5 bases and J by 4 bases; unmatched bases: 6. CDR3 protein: CASSAGTGPYGYTF. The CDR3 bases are TGTGCCAGCAGTGCCGGGACAGGACCCTATGGCTACACCTTC.

CDR3 residues: CASSTGQFHEQYV. The CDR3 coding sequence is TGTGCCAGCAGCACGGGACAGTTTCACGAGCAGTACGTC. The chain combines TRBV7-6 with TRBJ2-7; 7 bases agree with TRBD1. Per the germline V gene, CDR1 is SGHVS and CDR2 is FNYEAQ. The J segment lost 5 bases and the V segment lost 5 bases, leaving 6 bases of the junction unmatched. The CDR3 contains 13 residues.

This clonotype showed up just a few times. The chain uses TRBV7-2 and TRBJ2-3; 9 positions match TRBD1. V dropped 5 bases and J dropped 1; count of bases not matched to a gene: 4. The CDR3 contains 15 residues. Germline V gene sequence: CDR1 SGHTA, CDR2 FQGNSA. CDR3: CASSRTGVRTDTQYF. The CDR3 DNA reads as TGTGCCAGCAGCCGGACAGGGGTACGCACAGATACGCAGTATTTT. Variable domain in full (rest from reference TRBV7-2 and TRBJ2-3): GAGVSQSPSNKVTEKGKDVELRCDPISGHTALYWYRQSLGQGLEFLIYFQGNSAPDKSGLPSDRFSAERTGGSVSTLTIQRTQQEDSAVYLCASSRTGVRTDTQYFGPGTRLTVL.

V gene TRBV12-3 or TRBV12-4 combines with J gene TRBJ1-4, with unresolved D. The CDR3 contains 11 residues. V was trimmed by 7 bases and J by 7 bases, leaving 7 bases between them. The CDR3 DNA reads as TGTGCCAGCACCCCCGGTGAAAAACTGTTTTTT. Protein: CASTPGEKLFF.

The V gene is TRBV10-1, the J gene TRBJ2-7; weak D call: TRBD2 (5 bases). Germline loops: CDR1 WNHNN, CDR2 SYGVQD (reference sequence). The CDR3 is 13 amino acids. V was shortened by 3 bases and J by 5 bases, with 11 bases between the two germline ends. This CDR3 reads CASSEAVGNEQYF. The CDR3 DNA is TGCGCCAGCAGTGAAGCGGTTGGGAACGAGCAGTACTTC.

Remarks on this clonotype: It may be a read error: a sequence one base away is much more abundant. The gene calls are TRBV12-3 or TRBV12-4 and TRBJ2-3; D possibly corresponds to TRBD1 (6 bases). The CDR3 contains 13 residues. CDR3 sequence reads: CTSSPPGADTQYF. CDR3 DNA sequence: TGTACCAGCAGTCCCCCAGGGGCTGATACGCAGTATTTT.

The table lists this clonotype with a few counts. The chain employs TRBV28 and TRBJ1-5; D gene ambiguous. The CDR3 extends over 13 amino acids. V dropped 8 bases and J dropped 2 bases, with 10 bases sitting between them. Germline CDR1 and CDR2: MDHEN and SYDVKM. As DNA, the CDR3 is TGTGCCAGCCAGACGGAAGGCAATCAGCCCCAGCATTTT. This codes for CASQTEGNQPQHF.

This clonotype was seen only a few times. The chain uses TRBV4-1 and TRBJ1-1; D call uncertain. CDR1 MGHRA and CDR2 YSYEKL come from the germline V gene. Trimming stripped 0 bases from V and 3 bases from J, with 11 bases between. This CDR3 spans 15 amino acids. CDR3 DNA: TGCGCCAGCAGCCAAGAGGGGTTCCTGGACACTGAAGCTTTCTTT. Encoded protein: CASSQEGFLDTEAFF.

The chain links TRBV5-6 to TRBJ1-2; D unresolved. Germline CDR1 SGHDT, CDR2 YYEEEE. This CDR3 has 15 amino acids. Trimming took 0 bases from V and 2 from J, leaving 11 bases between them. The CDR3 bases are TGTGCCAGCAGCTTGGGGTGGGCAGTCAACTATGGCTACACCTTC. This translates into CASSLGWAVNYGYTF. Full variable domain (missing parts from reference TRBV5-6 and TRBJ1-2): DAGVTQSPTHLIKTRGQQVTLRCSPKSGHDTVSWYQQALGQGPQFIFQYYEEEERQRGNFPDRFSGHQFPNYSSELNVNALLLGDSALYLCASSLGWAVNYGYTFGSGTRLTVV.

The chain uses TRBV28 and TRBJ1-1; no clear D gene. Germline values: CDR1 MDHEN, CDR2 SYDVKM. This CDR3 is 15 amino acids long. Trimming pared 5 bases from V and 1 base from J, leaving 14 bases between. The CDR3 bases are TGTGCCAGCAGTCTCGGACTGAGAACGAACACTGAAGCTTTCTTT. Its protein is CASSLGLRTNTEAFF.

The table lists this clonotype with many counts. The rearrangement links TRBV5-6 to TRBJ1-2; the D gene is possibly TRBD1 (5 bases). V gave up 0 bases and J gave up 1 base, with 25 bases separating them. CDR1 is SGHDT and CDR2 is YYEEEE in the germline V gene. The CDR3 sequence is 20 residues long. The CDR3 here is CASSLEYMGRDSGNNYGYTF. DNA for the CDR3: TGTGCCAGCAGCTTGGAGTATATGGGCAGGGATAGTGGAAATAACTATGGCTACACCTTC.

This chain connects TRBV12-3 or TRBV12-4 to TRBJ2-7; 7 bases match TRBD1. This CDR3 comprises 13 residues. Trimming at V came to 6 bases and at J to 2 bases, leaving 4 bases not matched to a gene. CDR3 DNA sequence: TGTGCCAGCAGCGGACAGGCGGCCTACGAGCAGTACTTC. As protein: CASSGQAAYEQYF.

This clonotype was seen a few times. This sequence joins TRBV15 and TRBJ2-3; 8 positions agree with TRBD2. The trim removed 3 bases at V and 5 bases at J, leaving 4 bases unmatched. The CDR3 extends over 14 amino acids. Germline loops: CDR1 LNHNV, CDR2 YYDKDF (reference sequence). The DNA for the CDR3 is TGTGCCACCAGCAGGGTCGGGGGGGTAGATACGCAGTATTTT. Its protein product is CATSRVGGVDTQYF.

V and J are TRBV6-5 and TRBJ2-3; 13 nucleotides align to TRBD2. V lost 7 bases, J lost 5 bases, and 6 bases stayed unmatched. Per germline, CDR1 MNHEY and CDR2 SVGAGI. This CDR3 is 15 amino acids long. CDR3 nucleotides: TGTGCCAGCACTACTAGCGGGGGGGCTGAAGATACGCAGTATTTT. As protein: CASTTSGGAEDTQYF.

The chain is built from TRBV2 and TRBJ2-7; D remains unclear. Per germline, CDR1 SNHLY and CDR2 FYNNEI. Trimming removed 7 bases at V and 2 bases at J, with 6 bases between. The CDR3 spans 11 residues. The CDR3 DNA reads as TGTGCCAGCACCGCCGCCTACGAGCAGTACTTC. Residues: CASTAAYEQYF.

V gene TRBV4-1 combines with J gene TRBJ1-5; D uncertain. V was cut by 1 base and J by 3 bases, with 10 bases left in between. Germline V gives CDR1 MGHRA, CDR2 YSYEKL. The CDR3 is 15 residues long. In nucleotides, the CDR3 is TGCGCCAGCAGCCAAGGAAAGGGATTCAATCAGCCCCAGCATTTT. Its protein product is CASSQGKGFNQPQHF.

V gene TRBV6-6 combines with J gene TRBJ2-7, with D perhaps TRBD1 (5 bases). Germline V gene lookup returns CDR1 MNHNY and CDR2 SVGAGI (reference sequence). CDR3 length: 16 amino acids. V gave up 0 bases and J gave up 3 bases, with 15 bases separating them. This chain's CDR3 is CASSYSDTRQFYEQYF. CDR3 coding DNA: TGTGCCAGCAGTTACTCGGACACACGGCAGTTCTACGAGCAGTACTTC.

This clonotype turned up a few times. The CDR3 loop is CASSPPWGTEAFF. CDR3 bases: TGTGCCAGCAGCCCTCCTTGGGGGACTGAAGCTTTCTTT. J is TRBJ1-1 and V is TRBV7-6; perhaps TRBD1 as D (5 bases). Looked up from germline, CDR1 is SGHVS and CDR2 is FNYEAQ. Trimming took 5 bases from V and 5 from J, leaving 12 bases between them. This CDR3 is 13 amino acids long.

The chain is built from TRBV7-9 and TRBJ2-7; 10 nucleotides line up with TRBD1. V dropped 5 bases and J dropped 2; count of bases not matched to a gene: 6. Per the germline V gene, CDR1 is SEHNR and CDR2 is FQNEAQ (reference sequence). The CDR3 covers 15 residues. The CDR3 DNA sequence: TGTGCCAGCAGCCTGACAGGGGGCCGAACCTACGAGCAGTACTTC. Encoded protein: CASSLTGGRTYEQYF.

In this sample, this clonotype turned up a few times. The CDR3 region has the DNA TGTGCCAGCAGTACGGCCCCGGGAGAGACCCAGTACTTC. Encoded protein: CASSTAPGETQYF. This chain links TRBV12-3 or TRBV12-4 with TRBJ2-5; D is undetermined. This CDR3 spans 13 amino acids. V was shortened by 5 bases and J by 4 bases, with 11 bases between the two germline ends.

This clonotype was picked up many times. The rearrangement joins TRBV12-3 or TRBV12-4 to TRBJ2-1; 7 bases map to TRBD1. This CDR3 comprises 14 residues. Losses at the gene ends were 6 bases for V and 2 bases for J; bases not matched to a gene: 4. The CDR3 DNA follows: TGTGCCAGCAGGGGGGACAGCCCCTACAATGAGCAGTTCTTC. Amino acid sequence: CASRGDSPYNEQFF.

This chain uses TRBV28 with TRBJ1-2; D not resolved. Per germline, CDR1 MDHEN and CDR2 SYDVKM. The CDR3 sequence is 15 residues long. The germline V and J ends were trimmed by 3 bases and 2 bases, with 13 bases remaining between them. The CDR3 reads CASSFKAGSNYGYTF. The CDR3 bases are TGTGCCAGCAGTTTTAAGGCCGGGTCAAACTATGGCTACACCTTC.

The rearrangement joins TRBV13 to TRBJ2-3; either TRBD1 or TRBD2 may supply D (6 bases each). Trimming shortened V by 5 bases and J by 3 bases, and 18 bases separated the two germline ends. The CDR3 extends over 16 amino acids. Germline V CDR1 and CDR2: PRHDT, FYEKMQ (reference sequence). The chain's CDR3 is CASSPPAGEVTDTQYF. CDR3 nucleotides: TGTGCCAGCAGCCCCCCGGCAGGGGAGGTGACAGATACGCAGTATTTT.

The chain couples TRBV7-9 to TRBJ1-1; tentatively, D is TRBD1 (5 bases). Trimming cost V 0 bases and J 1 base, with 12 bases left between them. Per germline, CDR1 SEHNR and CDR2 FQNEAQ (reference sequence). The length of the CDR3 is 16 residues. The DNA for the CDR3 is TGTGCCAGCAGCTTAGCCCCTGCAGGGCCGAACACTGAAGCTTTCTTT. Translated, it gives CASSLAPAGPNTEAFF.

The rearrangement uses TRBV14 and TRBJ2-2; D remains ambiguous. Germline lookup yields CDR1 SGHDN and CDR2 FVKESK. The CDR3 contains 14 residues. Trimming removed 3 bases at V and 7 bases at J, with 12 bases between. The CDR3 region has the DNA TGTGCCAGCAGCCACTTCACAGCAGTCGGGGAGCTGTTTTTT. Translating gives CASSHFTAVGELFF.

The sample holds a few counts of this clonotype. The CDR3, as DNA: TGTGCCAGCAGTGAATTGCGGTACAATGAGCAGTTCTTC. Translated: CASSELRYNEQFF. The chain employs TRBV6-1 and TRBJ2-1; no clear D. Trimming removed 2 bases from V and 4 bases from J, with 6 bases in between. Looked up from germline, CDR1 is MNHNS and CDR2 is SASEGT. The CDR3 length is 13 residues.

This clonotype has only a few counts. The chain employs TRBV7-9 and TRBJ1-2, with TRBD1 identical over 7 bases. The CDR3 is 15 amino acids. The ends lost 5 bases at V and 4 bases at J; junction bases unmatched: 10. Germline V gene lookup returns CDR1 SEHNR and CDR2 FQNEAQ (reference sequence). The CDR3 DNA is TGTGCCAGCAGCGGGGACAGCCGACCGGCCTATGGCTACACCTTC. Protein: CASSGDSRPAYGYTF.

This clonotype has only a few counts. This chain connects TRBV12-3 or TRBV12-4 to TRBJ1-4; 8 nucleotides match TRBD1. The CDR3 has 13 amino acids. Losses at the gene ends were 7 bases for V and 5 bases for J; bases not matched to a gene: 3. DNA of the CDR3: TGTGCCAGCAACAGGGGGGCAAATGAAAAACTGTTTTTT. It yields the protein CASNRGANEKLFF.

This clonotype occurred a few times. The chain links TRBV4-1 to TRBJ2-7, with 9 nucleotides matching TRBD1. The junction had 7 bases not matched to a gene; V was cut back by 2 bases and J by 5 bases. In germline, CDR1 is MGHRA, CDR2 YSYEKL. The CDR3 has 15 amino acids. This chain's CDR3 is CASSQSGTGNHEQYF. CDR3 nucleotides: TGCGCCAGCAGCCAATCCGGGACAGGGAACCACGAGCAGTACTTC.

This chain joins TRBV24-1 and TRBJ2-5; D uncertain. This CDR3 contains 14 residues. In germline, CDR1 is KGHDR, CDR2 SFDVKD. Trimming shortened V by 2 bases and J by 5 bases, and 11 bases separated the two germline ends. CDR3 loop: CATSDWTAGETQYF. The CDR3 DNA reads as TGTGCCACCAGTGATTGGACGGCCGGGGAGACCCAGTACTTC.

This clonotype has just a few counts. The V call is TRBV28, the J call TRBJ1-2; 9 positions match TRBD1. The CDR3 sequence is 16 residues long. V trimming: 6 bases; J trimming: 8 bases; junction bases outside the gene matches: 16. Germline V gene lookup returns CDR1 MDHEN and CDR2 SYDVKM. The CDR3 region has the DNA TGTGCCAGCAGCCGGACAGGGGAGCAAGAAACGAAGGGCTACACCTTC. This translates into CASSRTGEQETKGYTF.